The source of this TCR beta chain is a study of blood T cell repertoires in COVID-19 (dated by TCRdb to the early 2020s). About the study as a whole: Samples from collaborators originated in the United States, Italy and Spain and spanned both the acute and convalescent phases of COVID-19. The prospective study material was composed of cDNA or gDNA derived from T cells, B-cell-depleted T cells, or PBMCs. Subjects who had been exposed to COVID-19, were actively infected with it, or had recovered from it provided the deeply sampled blood TCRbeta repertoires that made up the dataset. The repertoires were released in a freely available public database intended as a resource for research on the immune response to SARS-CoV-2. Samples came from the ongoing ImmuneRACE study (first 160 participants) plus 1,254 subjects from 6 global collaborators. Nearly every sample came with metadata listing a de-identified subject ID, COVID-19 status, age in years and sex. HLA class I and class II types, where available, came from metadata supplied by the sample provider rather than from assay-based typing. Study-wide findings and limitations: The quantity of clinical and demographic metadata differed by source and by participant and was supplied without curation.

This clone came up once. No cognate antigen has been identified for it. Nothing much larger sits one base from this clone, and base qualities are not available. TCRbeta CDR3 regions were amplified from genomic DNA using the immunoSEQ Assay, a bias-controlled multiplex PCR. The authors processed their data as follows. Nucleated cell counts per sample were estimated from amplification of reference gene primers within the assay. Sequence reads were collapsed and filtered to measure the absolute abundance of every unique TCRbeta CDR3 rearrangement. For each sample, productive Simpson clonality was calculated by taking the square root of Simpson's diversity index across productive rearrangements. Not all clones reach the TCRdb copy of this immuneACCESS table, which keeps in-frame sequences only. Checked studies attribute under half of the gap to unresolved V genes and leave the rest unexplained. Clone size and the V and J calls come from that table; the DNA yielded D and trimming. For this sample the table gives about 83,000 clones, of which roughly nine tenths were detected only once. The top ten clones comprise over 2.5% of the sample.

Each collaborating institution followed its own protocols to collect whole blood in K2EDTA tubes. For TCRbeta analysis, collaborators shipped samples as frozen whole blood, isolated PBMCs, or DNA extracted from either of those sample types. Sequencing was performed on peripheral blood. The clonotype comes from a woman in her forties or fifties with active or convalescent COVID-19.

The DNA sequence is as follows: TGTGCCAGCAGGGAGACAGGGGTGGAGACCCAGTACTTC. The resulting protein is CASRETGVETQYF. The chain is made from TRBV6-5 and TRBJ2-5; 8 central bases correspond to TRBD1. Germline trimming amounts to 6 bases on V and 5 bases on J, with 5 as the count of junction bases outside the gene matches. For CDR1 and CDR2, the germline V gene lists MNHEY and SVGAGI. The CDR3 sequence holds 13 residues, the cysteine and phenylalanine included. The retained sequence is limited to the CDR3, 39 bases, with the frame set at the first base.